These 32 T cell receptor beta chains were sequenced from one sample in a study of T cell clusters in autoimmune cytopenias. Roughly 38,000 genome equivalents of blood DNA were amplified for TRB. TRB was amplified by touch-down multiplex PCR, primer pools A and B combined. After re-calling the multiplex PCR reads, TCRdb lists one entry per CDR3 protein, DNA absent. Its listing shows roughly 1,100 distinct CDR3 sequences. Sequencing used peripheral blood. These receptors all stem from a human donor with an autoimmune cytopenia or autoimmune hepatitis (not recorded which).

This clonotype is deemed medium-sized (0.01 to 0.1%) by its frequency. The rearrangement uses TRBV15 and TRBJ2-2. CDR1 LNHNV and CDR2 YYDKDF come from the germline V gene (reference sequence). CDR3 length: 15 amino acids. The CDR3 here is CATSRASGNTGELFF. The full variable domain, rest sourced from reference TRBV15 and TRBJ2-2, is DAMVIQNPRYQVTQFGKPVTLSCSQTLNHNVMYWYQQKSSQAPKLLFHYYDKDFNNEADTPDNFQSRRPNTSFCFLDIRSPGLGDTAMYLCATSRASGNTGELFFGEGSRLTVL.

This clonotype is labeled medium-sized based on frequency. J is TRBJ2-7 and V is TRBV13; lacking DNA, the TRBD1 call made by TCRdb goes unchecked. Germline values: CDR1 PRHDT, CDR2 FYEKMQ (reference sequence). The CDR3 has 16 amino acids. Here the CDR3 reads CASSLGDRAHSYEQYF.

Judged by frequency, this clonotype is medium-sized. V gene TRBV5-4 combines with J gene TRBJ1-1. The germline V gene has CDR1 SGHNT and CDR2 YYREEE (reference sequence). The CDR3 is made up of 15 amino acids. This CDR3 is CASSSGGVVNTEAFF.

The chain couples TRBV4-1 to TRBJ2-3; the D call from TCRdb, TRBD1, cannot be confirmed without DNA. The germline V gene encodes CDR1 MGHRA and CDR2 YSYEKL. The CDR3 runs to 16 residues. The chain's CDR3 is CASSHRNRASTDTQYF.

The chain employs TRBV20-1 and TRBJ1-6. Germline V gene sequence: CDR1 DFQATT, CDR2 SNEGSKA (reference sequence). This CDR3 is 13 amino acids long. The CDR3 spells CSAREDANSPLHF.

By frequency, this clonotype registers medium-sized (0.01 to 0.1%). This chain connects TRBV6-2 or TRBV6-3 to TRBJ1-1; TCRdb indicates TRBD1, and absent DNA this call remains unverified. CDR3 length equals 16 residues. Germline-derived CDR1 and CDR2 are MNHEY and SVGEGT. This chain's CDR3 is CASSKGTGLPNTEAFF.

This clonotype shows up as medium-sized (0.01 to 0.1%) by frequency. This chain links TRBV14 with TRBJ2-7; TCRdb lists TRBD1, though no DNA is available to test this call. CDR1 SGHDN and CDR2 FVKESK come from the germline V gene. This CDR3 has 15 residues. The CDR3 sequence is CASSQVGTRQLEQYF. The whole variable domain, filled in from reference TRBV14 and TRBJ2-7, reads EAGVTQFPSHSVIEKGQTVTLRCDPISGHDNLYWYRRVMGKEIKFLLHFVKESKQDESGMPNNRFLAERTGGTYSTLKVQPAELEDSGVYFCASSQVGTRQLEQYFGPGTRLTVT.

The chain joins TRBV7-2 to TRBJ2-2; as DNA is missing, the TRBD1 call by TCRdb cannot be tested. Germline assignment: CDR1 SGHTA and CDR2 FQGNSA. CDR3 length: 15 amino acids. This CDR3 is CASSYAGGGAGELFF.

The chain's CDR3 is CASRQGDLSDTQYF. The chain joins TRBV5-1 to TRBJ2-3; the TCRdb D gene call, TRBD1, has no DNA to confirm it. This CDR3 comprises 14 residues. Germline V gene lookup returns CDR1 SGHRS and CDR2 YFSETQ.

By frequency, this clonotype is medium-sized. The V gene is TRBV12-3 or TRBV12-4, the J gene TRBJ1-1. The CDR3 spans 12 residues. The CDR3 is CASCSTTSEAFF.

This clonotype counts as medium-sized by frequency. V is TRBV20-1 and J is TRBJ2-7; TCRdb lists TRBD2, though no DNA is available to test this call. The CDR3 covers 15 residues. Germline V CDR1 and CDR2: DFQATT, SNEGSKA (reference sequence). The CDR3 here is CSAREERESFYEQYF.

CDR3 sequence: CASSLGPGTGGNYGYTF. J is TRBJ1-2 and V is TRBV5-1; TCRdb calls TRBD1, which cannot be checked without DNA. The CDR3 loop spans 17 amino acids. Germline V gene sequence: CDR1 SGHRS, CDR2 YFSETQ.

This clonotype is medium-sized by frequency. Here the CDR3 reads CASSIRSPSYEQYF. The chain couples TRBV19 to TRBJ2-7; as DNA is missing, the TRBD2 call by TCRdb cannot be tested. The V gene's germline CDR1 is LNHDA and CDR2 SQIVND (reference sequence). The CDR3 extends over 14 amino acids.

V gene TRBV20-1 combines with J gene TRBJ2-3; absent DNA, TCRdb's TRBD2 call cannot be checked. This CDR3 contains 14 residues. In germline, CDR1 is DFQATT, CDR2 SNEGSKA (reference sequence). The CDR3 protein is CSARRGGIADTQYF.

This rearrangement joins TRBV20-1 to TRBJ2-7; TCRdb proposes TRBD2, but this gene call is untestable without DNA. The CDR3 covers 15 residues. The V gene's germline CDR1 is DFQATT and CDR2 SNEGSKA (reference sequence). The CDR3 here is CSARDPRVFGDEQYF.

V gene TRBV19 combines with J gene TRBJ2-7; there is no DNA to check the TCRdb D call of TRBD1. Germline CDR1 is LNHDA and CDR2 is SQIVND (reference sequence). CDR3 length equals 14 residues. The chain's CDR3 is CASSATGTYSEQYF.

The chain carries TRBV5-1 and TRBJ2-1; the D gene TCRdb calls, TRBD1, cannot be checked with no DNA. CDR3 length equals 13 residues. Germline CDR1 SGHRS, CDR2 YFSETQ. The CDR3 spells CASNRAGYNEQFF. Filled out from reference TRBV5-1 and TRBJ2-1, the complete variable domain reads KAGVTQTPRYLIKTRGQQVTLSCSPISGHRSVSWYQQTPGQGLQFLFEYFSETQRNKGNFPGRFSGRQFSNSRSEMNVSTLELGDSALYLCASNRAGYNEQFFGPGTRLTVL.

The rearrangement uses TRBV20-1 and TRBJ2-5; there is no DNA to check the TCRdb D call of TRBD2. Looked up from germline, CDR1 is DFQATT and CDR2 is SNEGSKA (reference sequence). CDR3 size: 13 residues. The CDR3 sequence is CSASGGPGETQYF.

The chain employs TRBV20-1 and TRBJ1-4; TCRdb lists TRBD1, though no DNA is available to test this call. CDR1 DFQATT and CDR2 SNEGSKA come from the germline V gene (reference sequence). This CDR3 contains 18 residues. CDR3 in amino acids: CSARVGGGQTPTNEKLFF.

This rearrangement joins TRBV7-9 to TRBJ2-1. The CDR3 sequence is 13 residues long. In germline, CDR1 is SEHNR, CDR2 FQNEAQ (reference sequence). The CDR3: CASSLSNYNEQFF.

The V call is TRBV7-9, the J call TRBJ1-4. The CDR3 is 14 residues long. Germline-derived CDR1 and CDR2 are SEHNR and FQNEAQ (reference sequence). This CDR3 reads CASSRLGSNEKLFF.

This clonotype is medium-sized (0.01 to 0.1%) by frequency. The chain couples TRBV29-1 to TRBJ2-3; TCRdb proposes TRBD1, but this gene call is untestable without DNA. The CDR3 covers 12 residues. Germline V gene sequence: CDR1 SQVTM, CDR2 ANQGSEA. The CDR3 region is CSVGQGGDTQYF.

By frequency, this clonotype registers medium-sized. The V and J genes are TRBV18 and TRBJ2-7; TCRdb's D call of TRBD1 is untestable without DNA. This CDR3 contains 16 residues. Germline V CDR1 and CDR2: KGHSH, LQKENI. This CDR3 is CASSSTQGKIAYEQYF.

By frequency, this clonotype is medium-sized. V is TRBV13 and J is TRBJ2-5; absent DNA, TCRdb's TRBD2 call cannot be checked. Per the germline V gene, CDR1 is PRHDT and CDR2 is FYEKMQ (reference sequence). The CDR3 is 17 amino acids. CDR3 in amino acids: CASSLGIAGGPKETQYF.

This clonotype is labeled medium-sized based on frequency. The V and J genes are TRBV12-5 and TRBJ1-2; TCRdb designates TRBD1, a call that cannot be tested without DNA. In germline, CDR1 is LGHNT, CDR2 FRNRAP. The CDR3 spans 17 residues. The CDR3 sequence: CASGLVVFGTTGYGYTF.

V is TRBV6-2 or TRBV6-3 and J is TRBJ2-3; TCRdb gives TRBD2 as the D gene, but with no DNA this cannot be confirmed. CDR1 and CDR2 from the germline V gene are MNHEY and SVGEGT. This CDR3 has 16 amino acids. The CDR3 sequence: CASSPATSGATDTQYF.

The chain links TRBV19 to TRBJ1-2. CDR1 is LNHDA, CDR2 SQIVND, per germline (reference sequence). This CDR3 has 13 amino acids. CDR3 protein: CASKRGGRYGYTF.

This chain's CDR3 is CSASTEFSNQPQHF. This chain connects TRBV20-1 to TRBJ1-5. This CDR3 is 14 amino acids long. Germline assignment: CDR1 DFQATT and CDR2 SNEGSKA (reference sequence).

The chain carries TRBV2 and TRBJ2-3; there is no DNA to check the TCRdb D call of TRBD2. Germline CDR1 reads SNHLY; CDR2 reads FYNNEI. The CDR3 spans 17 residues. The CDR3 sequence: CASSDSTSGGGTDTQYF.

The chain employs TRBV4-3 and TRBJ2-1; the TCRdb D gene call, TRBD2, has no DNA to confirm it. The CDR3 is 17 residues long. Germline lookup yields CDR1 LGHNA and CDR2 YSLEER. The CDR3 reads CASSKDSLRGSYNEQFF.

Judged by frequency, this clonotype is medium-sized. The chain is built from TRBV30 and TRBJ2-1. Germline-derived CDR1 and CDR2 are GTSNPN and SVGIG (reference sequence). The CDR3 runs 11 residues. CDR3 sequence: CAWKSYNEQFF. Full variable domain (outside the CDR3, taken from reference TRBV30 and TRBJ2-1): SQTIHQWPATLVQPVGSPLSLECTVEGTSNPNLYWYRQAAGRGLQLLFYSVGIGQISSEVPQNLSASRPQDRQFILSSKKLLLSDSGFYLCAWKSYNEQFFGPGTRLTVL.

V gene TRBV6-6 combines with J gene TRBJ1-1. The CDR3 consists of 12 residues. Germline CDR1 and CDR2: MNHNY and SVGAGI (reference sequence). CDR3 in amino acids: CASSYDGGGAFF.